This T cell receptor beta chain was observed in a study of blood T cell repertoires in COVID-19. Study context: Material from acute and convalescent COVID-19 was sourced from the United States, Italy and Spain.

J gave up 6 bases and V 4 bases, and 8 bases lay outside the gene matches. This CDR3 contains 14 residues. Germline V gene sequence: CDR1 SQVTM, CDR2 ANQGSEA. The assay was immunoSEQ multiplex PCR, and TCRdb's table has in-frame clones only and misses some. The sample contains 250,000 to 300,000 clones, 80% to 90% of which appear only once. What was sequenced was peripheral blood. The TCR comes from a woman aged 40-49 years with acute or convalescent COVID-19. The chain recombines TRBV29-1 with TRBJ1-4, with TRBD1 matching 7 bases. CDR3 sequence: CSVALTGLHEKLFF. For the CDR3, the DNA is TGCAGCGTTGCTTTGACAGGGCTTCATGAAAAACTGTTTTTT.